What follows is one T cell receptor beta chain and its context. Its antigen has not been determined. Preparation of the library involved 5' RACE. Each TCR library was prepared from about 3,400 ng of total RNA. For each sample, cDNA was synthesized in eight separate reactions using SMARTScribe reverse transcriptase. During cDNA synthesis, template switching introduced unique molecular identifiers that contained a 6-nucleotide sample barcode. Two nested PCRs of roughly 16 and 10 cycles amplified the TCRalpha and TCRbeta cDNA, and bead purification followed each PCR. Before amplification, the cDNA was treated with uracil DNA-glycosylase and purified using the QIAquick PCR purification kit. The second PCR was the step at which Illumina TruSeq-compatible adapters and sample-specific barcodes were added. Library quality and concentration were checked on TapeStation and Qubit, and libraries were pooled at approximately 4.7 ng each. Pooled libraries were sequenced on an Illumina HiSeq2500 single-index Rapid Run with 2 x 100 bp reads and custom sequencing primers. Regarding the original processing steps: PCR and sequencing errors were corrected by UMI-based consensus assembly using MiGEC version 1.2.6. V(D)J alignment, clonotype assembly and CDR3 extraction were performed with MiXCR version 2.1.1. To normalise gene usage, clonotype sharing and MAIT/NKT TCR abundance, the analysis used the top 1000, 10 000 and 20 000 clonotypes per sample. Diversity was computed as the inverse Simpson index with the vegan R package after downsampling to 27 000 UMIs. Paired Mann-Whitney U tests on discordant twin pairs were used, with Benjamini-Hochberg multiple-testing correction. The reads underwent TCRdb reprocessing, giving one record for each CDR3 protein sequence and no DNA. These V and J calls are TCRdb output, not the study's own analysis. The table held for this sample gives around 450,000 distinct CDR3 sequences. Approximately 2.4% of the sample rests with the top ten.

From each donor, a 2.5 ml peripheral blood sample was collected into PAXgene tubes and kept at -80 degrees C. Without T cell sorting, total RNA was isolated from whole blood using the PAXgene blood miRNA kit on an automated QIAcube. Peripheral blood from monozygotic twin pairs concordant or discordant for inflammatory bowel disease was subjected to deep TCRalpha and TCRbeta repertoire profiling with unique molecular barcoding. Smoking habits were recorded for all twin pairs, and each individual was classified as a current, former or never smoker. The entry originates in a study of monozygotic twins with inflammatory bowel disease (dated by TCRdb to 2018 to 2020). Study-level background: The full study comprised 28 monozygotic twin pairs: nine German pairs (four IBD-concordant, five IBD-discordant) and 19 IBD-discordant Danish pairs. The search for disease-associated traits relied mainly on comparing IBD patients with their genetically identical healthy co-twins within discordant pairs. Each individual had, on average, about 151 000 unique TCRalpha sequences and 181 000 unique TCRbeta sequences available for analysis.

Beyond this particular receptor, the publication reports: Differing immunosuppressive treatments among patients may have added background noise and inter-individual variability to the repertoires. Repertoire similarity did not differ between concordant and discordant twins, which could be due to limited statistical power. No single strong signal or clonotype linked to IBD turned up in the results, so the idea that one exists was not supported. The analysis was unable to tell different T cell subtypes apart. Fewer clonotypes were shared with other individuals by IBD patients than by healthy twins, most markedly in patients showing signs of disease activity. Measured by the inverse Simpson index, TCRbeta repertoire diversity was lower in IBD patients than in their healthy co-twins.

Including cysteine and phenylalanine, the CDR3 has 13 amino acids. Only the protein is available. The receptor's source is a human donor with ulcerative colitis or Crohn's disease, or a healthy co-twin of an affected twin (not recorded which). The chain uses TRBV12-3 or TRBV12-4 and TRBJ1-5. The sample was blood. The CDR3: CASSLGFNQPQHF.